This TCR beta chain was captured in a study of technical replicates of blood from a few donors. Some clones are missing from TCRdb's copy, which holds only in-frame ones; the method was immunoSEQ multiplex PCR. Here the sample spans about 80,000 clones, approximately 94% being singletons. With 5 bases clipped from V and 14 bases from J, the junction kept 9 bases outside the gene matches. The CDR3 extends over 13 amino acids. Germline CDR1 LNHDA, CDR2 SQIVND (reference sequence). This clone was seen a few times. The rearrangement uses TRBV19 and TRBJ2-2; TRBD1 matches at 9 bases. The clonotype originates from a human donor in good health. Sequencing used T cells isolated from PBMCs. The CDR3 DNA sequence: TGTGCCAGTAGTCCCGGGACAGGGTCGGGCCTGTTTTTT. This sequence encodes CASSPGTGSGLFF.